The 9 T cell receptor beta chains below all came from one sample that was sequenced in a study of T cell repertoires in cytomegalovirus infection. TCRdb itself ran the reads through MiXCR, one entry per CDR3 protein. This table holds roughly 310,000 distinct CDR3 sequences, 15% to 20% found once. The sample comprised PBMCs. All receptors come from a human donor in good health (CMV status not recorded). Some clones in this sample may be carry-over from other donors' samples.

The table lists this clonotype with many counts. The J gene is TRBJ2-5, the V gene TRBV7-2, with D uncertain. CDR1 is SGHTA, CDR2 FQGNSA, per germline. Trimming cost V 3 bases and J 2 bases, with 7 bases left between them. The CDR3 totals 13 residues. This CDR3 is CASSFSAQETQYF. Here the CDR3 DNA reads TGTGCCAGCAGCTTCTCCGCACAAGAGACCCAGTACTTC.

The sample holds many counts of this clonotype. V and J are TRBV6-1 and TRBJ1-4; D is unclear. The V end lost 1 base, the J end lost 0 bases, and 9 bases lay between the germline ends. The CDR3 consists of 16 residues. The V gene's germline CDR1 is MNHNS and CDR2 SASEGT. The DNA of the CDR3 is TGTGCCAGCAGTGAAGGCGCAGGCGCAACTAATGAAAAACTGTTTTTT. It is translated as CASSEGAGATNEKLFF.

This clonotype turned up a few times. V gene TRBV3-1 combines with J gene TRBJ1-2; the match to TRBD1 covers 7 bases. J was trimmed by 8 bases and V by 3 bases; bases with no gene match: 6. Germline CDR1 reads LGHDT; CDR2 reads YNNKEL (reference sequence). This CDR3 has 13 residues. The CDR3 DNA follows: TGTGCCAGCAGCCACGAGACAGGGAACGGCTACACCTTC. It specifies CASSHETGNGYTF.

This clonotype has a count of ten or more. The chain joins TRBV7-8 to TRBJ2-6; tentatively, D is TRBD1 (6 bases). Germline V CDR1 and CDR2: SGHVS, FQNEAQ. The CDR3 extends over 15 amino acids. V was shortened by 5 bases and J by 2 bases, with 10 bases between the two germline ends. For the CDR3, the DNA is TGTGCCAGCAGCCTTAAGGGGGCTGGGGCCAACGTCCTGACTTTC. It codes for CASSLKGAGANVLTF.

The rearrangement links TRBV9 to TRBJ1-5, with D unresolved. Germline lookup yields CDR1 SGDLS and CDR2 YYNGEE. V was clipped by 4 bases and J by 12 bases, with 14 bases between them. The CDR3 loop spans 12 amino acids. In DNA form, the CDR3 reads TGTGCCAGCAGCCCCCGCATTAGCCTCCAGCATTTT. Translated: CASSPRISLQHF. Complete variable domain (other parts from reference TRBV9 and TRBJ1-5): DSGVTQTPKHLITATGQRVTLRCSPRSGDLSVYWYQQSLDQGLQFLIQYYNGEERAKGNILERFSAQQFPDLHSELNLSSLELGDSALYFCASSPRISLQHFGDGTRLSIL.

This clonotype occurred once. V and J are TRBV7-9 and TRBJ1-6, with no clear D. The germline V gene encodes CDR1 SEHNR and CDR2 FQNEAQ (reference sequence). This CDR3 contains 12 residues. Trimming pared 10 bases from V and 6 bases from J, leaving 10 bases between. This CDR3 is CATSVANSPLHF. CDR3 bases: TGTGCCACCAGTGTAGCTAATTCACCCCTCCACTTT.

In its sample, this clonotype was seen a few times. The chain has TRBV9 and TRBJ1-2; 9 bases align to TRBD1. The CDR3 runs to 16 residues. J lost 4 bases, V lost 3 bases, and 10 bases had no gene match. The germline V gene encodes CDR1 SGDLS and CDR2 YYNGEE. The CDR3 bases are TGTGCCAGCAGCGCCGCCGGACAGGGGTCCCCCTATGGCTACACCTTC. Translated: CASSAAGQGSPYGYTF.

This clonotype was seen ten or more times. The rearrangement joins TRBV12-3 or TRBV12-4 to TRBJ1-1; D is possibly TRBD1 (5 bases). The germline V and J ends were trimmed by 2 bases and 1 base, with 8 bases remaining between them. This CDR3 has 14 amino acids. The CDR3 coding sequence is TGTGCCAGCAGTTTACAGGGTGCGAACACTGAAGCTTTCTTT. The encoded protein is CASSLQGANTEAFF.

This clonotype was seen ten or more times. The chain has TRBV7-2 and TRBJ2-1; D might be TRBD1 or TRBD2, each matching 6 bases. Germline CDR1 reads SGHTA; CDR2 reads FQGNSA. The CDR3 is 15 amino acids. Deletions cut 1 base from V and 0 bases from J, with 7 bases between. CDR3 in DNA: TGTGCCAGCAGCTTAGGGGGGGCCTCCTACAATGAGCAGTTCTTC. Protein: CASSLGGASYNEQFF.